The 30 T cell receptor beta chains reported below all come from one sample, sequenced in a study of Graves' ophthalmopathy and Graves' hyperthyroidism. Amplifying from RNA transcripts, the study obtained TCR beta CDR3 regions. Following a first-round RT-PCR that used HTBI primers, a second-round multiplex PCR was carried out. TCRdb re-called the multiplex PCR reads through MiXCR, storing one row per CDR3 protein. In the table there are a few hundred thousand distinct CDR3 sequences, about a sixth of which are singletons. What was sequenced was peripheral blood. Every receptor here comes from an adult woman with stable Graves' hyperthyroidism.

The genes are TRBV12-3 or TRBV12-4 and TRBJ1-5; D remains ambiguous. V lost 10 bases and J lost 2, with 9 bases in between. The CDR3 has 12 residues. DNA of the CDR3: TGTGCCACCTCACGGGGCAATCAGCCCCAGCATTTT. This sequence encodes CATSRGNQPQHF.

This clonotype was counted ten times or more. The chain is built from TRBV30 and TRBJ1-1; 7 bases line up with TRBD1. The CDR3 consists of 14 residues. CDR1 and CDR2 from the germline V gene are GTSNPN and SVGIG (reference sequence). V was clipped by 2 bases and J by 3 bases; unmatched bases: 6. The CDR3 is CAWSQSGQHTEAFF. In nucleotides, the CDR3 is TGTGCCTGGAGTCAGTCGGGACAGCACACTGAAGCTTTCTTT.

This chain links TRBV12-3 or TRBV12-4 with TRBJ2-6; D may match TRBD1 or TRBD2 (6 bases each). V was cut by 3 bases and J by 2 bases, with 11 bases left in between. The CDR3 totals 16 residues. CDR3 protein: CASSFRGGPGANVLTF. DNA for the CDR3: TGTGCCAGCAGTTTCAGAGGGGGGCCTGGGGCCAACGTCCTGACTTTC.

This clonotype was seen repeatedly, ten times or more. The J gene is TRBJ2-7, the V gene TRBV5-1; TRBD2 aligns across 11 bases. Germline values: CDR1 SGHRS, CDR2 YFSETQ. This CDR3 is 15 amino acids long. J was trimmed by 0 bases and V by 5 bases; bases with no gene match: 4. CDR3 sequence (DNA): TGCGCCAGCAGACTAACTAGCGGGAGCTCCTACGAGCAGTACTTC. Its translation: CASRLTSGSSYEQYF.

This clonotype was found many times. The V call is TRBV29-1, the J call TRBJ1-1; 8 nucleotides match TRBD1. This CDR3 is built from 13 residues. The V segment lost 6 bases and the J segment 1 base; nucleotides outside the gene matches: 4. Germline values: CDR1 SQVTM, CDR2 ANQGSEA. CDR3 DNA sequence: TGCAGCGTGGACGACAGGGGGAACACTGAAGCTTTCTTT. It translates to CSVDDRGNTEAFF. Full variable domain (remainder filled in from reference TRBV29-1 and TRBJ1-1): SAVISQKPSRDICQRGTSLTIQCQVDSQVTMMFWYRQQPGQSLTLIATANQGSEATYESGFVIDKFPISRPNLTFSTLTVSNMSPEDSSIYLCSVDDRGNTEAFFGQGTRLTVV.

V and J are TRBV5-1 and TRBJ2-7; TRBD1 is a possible D gene (6 bases). The V gene's germline CDR1 is SGHRS and CDR2 YFSETQ. V shed 0 bases and J shed 4 bases, with 14 bases lying between them. This CDR3 has 15 amino acids. The CDR3 region has the DNA TGCGCCAGCAGCTTGGGGGCAGGGGCGTGGTACGAGCAGTACTTC. Amino acid sequence: CASSLGAGAWYEQYF. The full variable domain, with the rest looked up from reference TRBV5-1 and TRBJ2-7, is KAGVTQTPRYLIKTRGQQVTLSCSPISGHRSVSWYQQTPGQGLQFLFEYFSETQRNKGNFPGRFSGRQFSNSRSEMNVSTLELGDSALYLCASSLGAGAWYEQYFGPGTRLTVT.

This clonotype was counted a few times. The genes are TRBV12-3 or TRBV12-4 and TRBJ1-3; no definite D call. Trimming stripped 3 bases from V and 3 bases from J, with 9 bases between. The length of the CDR3 is 14 residues. In DNA form, the CDR3 reads TGTGCCAGCAGTTTGGTAACCGGTGGAAACACCATATATTTT. This codes for CASSLVTGGNTIYF.

This clonotype was seen many times. This chain connects TRBV13 to TRBJ2-7, with D perhaps TRBD2 (5 bases). Trimming took 4 bases from V and 0 from J, leaving 19 bases between them. Germline CDR1 reads PRHDT; CDR2 reads FYEKMQ (reference sequence). The CDR3 spans 17 residues. CDR3 amino acids: CASSSFKTPEDSYEQYF. DNA of the CDR3: TGTGCCAGCAGCTCTTTCAAGACTCCGGAGGACTCCTACGAGCAGTACTTC.

This clonotype was detected many times. The chain uses TRBV6-1 and TRBJ2-6, with no clear D. Germline loops: CDR1 MNHNS, CDR2 SASEGT. This CDR3 is built from 16 residues. V was clipped by 4 bases and J by 1 base, with 11 bases between them. The CDR3 DNA reads as TGTGCCAGCAGTGCCCCCCGGCAATCTGGGGCCAACGTCCTGACTTTC. It specifies CASSAPRQSGANVLTF.

This clonotype was seen repeatedly, ten times or more. The rearrangement links TRBV28 to TRBJ1-3; no reliable D call. Germline assignment: CDR1 MDHEN and CDR2 SYDVKM. The CDR3 covers 15 residues. V dropped 7 bases and J dropped 0 bases, with 13 bases sitting between them. CDR3 in DNA: TGTGCCAGCAATGGACGGAGCCTCTCTGGAAACACCATATATTTT. Translating gives CASNGRSLSGNTIYF.

This clonotype was found a few times. The genes are TRBV18 and TRBJ2-7; D possibly uses TRBD1 or TRBD2 (7 bases each). V dropped 5 bases and J dropped 6 bases, with 20 bases sitting between them. The CDR3 contains 15 residues. In germline, CDR1 is KGHSH, CDR2 LQKENI. CDR3 in DNA: TGTGCCAGCTCAAAATCTCAGGGGGACTACAGCGAGCAGTACTTC. The encoded protein is CASSKSQGDYSEQYF.

This clonotype was seen at least ten times. The chain joins TRBV28 to TRBJ2-2; D is uncertain. From germline, CDR1 is MDHEN and CDR2 SYDVKM. Trimming left V 7 bases short and J 5 bases short, with 11 bases between. The CDR3 loop spans 13 amino acids. CDR3 sequence (DNA): TGTGCCAGCATCCAAGAATTTACCGGGGAGCTGTTTTTT. Its translation is CASIQEFTGELFF.

This clonotype was counted many times. CDR3: CASSPDGYSNQPQHF. CDR3 sequence (DNA): TGTGCCAGCAGTCCCGACGGATATAGCAATCAGCCCCAGCATTTT. This chain links TRBV6-2 or TRBV6-3 with TRBJ1-5; D is ambiguous. The V end was cut by 5 bases, the J end by 0 bases, with 11 bases between. CDR3 length: 15 amino acids. Per the germline V gene, CDR1 is MNHEY and CDR2 is SVGEGT.

This clonotype came up many times. The chain is built from TRBV20-1 and TRBJ1-2, with TRBD1 as a possible D gene (5 bases). This CDR3 has 15 amino acids. V was cut by 0 bases and J by 5 bases, with 16 bases left in between. Looked up from germline, CDR1 is DFQATT and CDR2 is SNEGSKA (reference sequence). The CDR3 DNA follows: TGCAGTGCTAGAGACGTCAGGGCGGGGGTTTATGGCTACACCTTC. This codes for CSARDVRAGVYGYTF.

This clonotype was observed many times. The genes are TRBV27 and TRBJ2-5, with D maybe TRBD1 (5 bases). Germline loops: CDR1 MNHEY, CDR2 SMNVEV (reference sequence). The V end lost 4 bases, the J end lost 0 bases, and 15 bases lay between the germline ends. The CDR3 has 16 residues. The CDR3 coding sequence is TGTGCCAGCAGTTCAAACCAGCGACAGCACCAAGAGACCCAGTACTTC. Protein: CASSSNQRQHQETQYF.

This clonotype has at least ten counts. V is TRBV19 and J is TRBJ1-1, with 10 positions matching TRBD1. This CDR3 spans 14 amino acids. Trimming at V came to 7 bases and at J to 4 bases, leaving 6 bases not matched to a gene. CDR1 and CDR2 from the germline V gene are LNHDA and SQIVND (reference sequence). CDR3 amino acids: CASNTDRGSTEAFF. CDR3 sequence (DNA): TGTGCCAGTAACACGGACAGGGGGAGCACTGAAGCTTTCTTT.

This clonotype was seen repeatedly, ten times or more. This may come from a read error, since a much larger clone is one base off. This chain links TRBV12-3 or TRBV12-4 with TRBJ1-6; TRBD1 agrees at 7 bases. The CDR3 sequence is 14 residues long. CDR3 sequence reads: CASSLPSRGSHLHF. The CDR3 coding sequence is TGTGCCAGCAGTTTACCCTCCAGGGGGTCACACCTCCACTTT.

This clonotype was detected many times. A read error may be the cause here, since a much bigger clone is one base away. The conserved closing phenylalanine or tryptophan is absent in this CDR3, likely reflecting a read error. J is TRBJ1-1 and V is TRBV27, with D unclear. This CDR3 contains 17 residues. Trimming cost V 2 bases and J 0 bases, with 16 bases left between them. Germline assignment: CDR1 MNHEY and CDR2 SMNVEV (reference sequence). CDR3 loop: CASSLVPTPTLNTEAFL. The CDR3 nucleotides are TGTGCCAGCAGTTTAGTCCCTACCCCAACACTGAACACTGAAGCTTTCCTT.

This clonotype was detected ten times or more. Written as DNA, the CDR3 is TGTGCCAGCAGCGGGCTGGGACCCTATAATTCACCCCTCCACTTT. This sequence encodes CASSGLGPYNSPLHF. The chain has TRBV11-2 and TRBJ1-6; tentative D call: TRBD1 (5 bases). Trimming removed 5 bases from V and 2 bases from J, with 10 bases in between. There are 15 residues in the CDR3. The germline CDR1 and CDR2 sequences are SGHAT and FQNNGV.

In this sample, this clonotype turned up many times. The chain is built from TRBV28 and TRBJ1-1, with D uncertain. CDR1 MDHEN and CDR2 SYDVKM come from the germline V gene. With 2 bases removed from V and 6 bases from J, the gap between germline ends came to 7 bases. The length of the CDR3 is 12 residues. The CDR3 loop is CASSLGPAEAFF. The CDR3 coding sequence is TGTGCCAGCAGTTTAGGGCCAGCTGAAGCTTTCTTT.

The rearrangement joins TRBV29-1 to TRBJ1-1; the D is unclear. V was shortened by 3 bases and J by 8 bases, with 13 bases between the two germline ends. This CDR3 is built from 12 residues. Germline lookup yields CDR1 SQVTM and CDR2 ANQGSEA. This chain's CDR3 is CSVDVVYREAFF. CDR3 in DNA: TGCAGCGTTGACGTGGTGTACAGAGAAGCTTTCTTT.

In this sample, this clonotype turned up many times. The CDR3 loop reads CASSLAGGTSHNEQYF. The CDR3, as DNA: TGTGCCAGCAGCTTAGCTGGGGGGACTAGCCATAACGAGCAGTACTTC. The chain recombines TRBV7-2 with TRBJ2-7, with 9 bases fitting TRBD2. CDR1 is SGHTA, CDR2 FQGNSA, per germline. CDR3 length: 16 amino acids. The V segment lost 0 bases and the J segment 5 bases; nucleotides outside the gene matches: 8. The variable domain in full, completed from reference TRBV7-2 and TRBJ2-7, reads GAGVSQSPSNKVTEKGKDVELRCDPISGHTALYWYRQSLGQGLEFLIYFQGNSAPDKSGLPSDRFSAERTGGSVSTLTIQRTQQEDSAVYLCASSLAGGTSHNEQYFGPGTRLTVT.

The CDR3: CASSSPSGGVYEQYF. The CDR3 DNA sequence: TGTGCCAGCAGCTCACCTAGCGGGGGGGTCTACGAGCAGTACTTC. V and J are TRBV13 and TRBJ2-7; 12 bases agree with TRBD2. Germline CDR1 PRHDT, CDR2 FYEKMQ (reference sequence). With V trimmed by 4 bases and J by 3 bases, 4 bases remained unmatched. The length of the CDR3 is 15 residues.

This clonotype was seen at least ten times. The V call is TRBV4-1, the J call TRBJ2-7; perhaps D is TRBD1 or TRBD2 (5 bases each). V lost 5 bases to trimming and J lost 5 bases, with 19 bases between them. This CDR3 contains 15 residues. Looked up from germline, CDR1 is MGHRA and CDR2 is YSYEKL. CDR3 amino acids: CASSTPGREFHEQYF. The CDR3 DNA sequence: TGCGCCAGCAGCACACCGGGACGGGAATTTCACGAGCAGTACTTC.

Many counts were recorded for this clonotype. The rearrangement links TRBV5-1 to TRBJ2-7, with 11 positions matching TRBD2. The CDR3 totals 15 residues. Germline loops: CDR1 SGHRS, CDR2 YFSETQ. The V segment lost 3 bases and the J segment 6 bases; nucleotides outside the gene matches: 8. DNA of the CDR3: TGCGCCAGCAGCTACTTAGCGGGAGGGCCTGGCGAGCAGTACTTC. Translating it yields CASSYLAGGPGEQYF. Looking up the rest from reference TRBV5-1 and TRBJ2-7 gives the full variable domain: KAGVTQTPRYLIKTRGQQVTLSCSPISGHRSVSWYQQTPGQGLQFLFEYFSETQRNKGNFPGRFSGRQFSNSRSEMNVSTLELGDSALYLCASSYLAGGPGEQYFGPGTRLTVT.

This clonotype was observed many times. The genes are TRBV6-2 or TRBV6-3 and TRBJ2-5, with D hard to call. The CDR3 covers 12 residues. Trimming took 2 bases from V and 5 from J, leaving 6 bases between them. Germline CDR1 is MNHEY and CDR2 is SVGEGT. CDR3 sequence reads: CASSYATETQYF. CDR3 in DNA: TGTGCCAGCAGTTACGCTACGGAGACCCAGTACTTC.

This clonotype was observed at least ten times. CDR3: CATSDPGLQETQYF. CDR3 bases: TGTGCCACCAGTGACCCGGGACTACAAGAGACCCAGTACTTC. This chain uses TRBV24-1 with TRBJ2-5, with 7 bases fitting TRBD2. This CDR3 comprises 14 residues. Trimming removed 4 bases from V and 2 bases from J; junction bases left unmatched: 3. Per germline, CDR1 KGHDR and CDR2 SFDVKD.

The rearrangement links TRBV6-1 to TRBJ1-5; D is unclear. Per germline, CDR1 MNHNS and CDR2 SASEGT. The V end was cut by 3 bases, the J end by 3 bases, with 9 bases between. CDR3 length: 14 residues. The CDR3 DNA reads TGTGCCAGCAGTGAGACTCTGCCCAATCAGCCCCAGCATTTT. This gives the protein CASSETLPNQPQHF.

This clonotype was seen repeatedly, ten times or more. V is TRBV4-3 and J is TRBJ1-6; 7 positions match TRBD1. This CDR3 is built from 15 residues. Germline CDR1 and CDR2: LGHNA and YSLEER. The V and J ends lost 4 bases and 9 bases, in that order; junction bases with no gene match: 9. CDR3 protein: CASSPYRDRRSPLHF. CDR3 DNA: TGCGCCAGCAGCCCCTACCGGGACAGACGTTCACCCCTCCACTTT.

The sample holds many counts of this clonotype. The V gene is TRBV28, the J gene TRBJ2-7, with TRBD1 identical over 9 bases. Germline V gene lookup returns CDR1 MDHEN and CDR2 SYDVKM. Trimming took 5 bases from V and 4 from J; bases not matched to a gene: 15. This CDR3 has 17 residues. The DNA for the CDR3 is TGTGCCAGCAGTCAGTTAAGAACAGGGGGCCTGTGGTACGAGCAGTACTTC. Protein product: CASSQLRTGGLWYEQYF.